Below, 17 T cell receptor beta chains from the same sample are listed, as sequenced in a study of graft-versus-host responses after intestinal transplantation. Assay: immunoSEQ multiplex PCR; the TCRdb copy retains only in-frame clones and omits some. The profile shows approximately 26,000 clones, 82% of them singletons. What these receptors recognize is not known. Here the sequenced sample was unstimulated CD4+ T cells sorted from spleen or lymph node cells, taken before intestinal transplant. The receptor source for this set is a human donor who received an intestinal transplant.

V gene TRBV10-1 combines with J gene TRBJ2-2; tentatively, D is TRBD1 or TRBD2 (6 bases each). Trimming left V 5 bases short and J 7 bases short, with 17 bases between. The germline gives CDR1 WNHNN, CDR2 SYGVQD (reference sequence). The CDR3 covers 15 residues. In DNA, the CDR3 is TGCGCCAGCAGTTCAACTACGAGGGGGGTCGGGGAGCTGTTTTTT. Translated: CASSSTTRGVGELFF.

The CDR3 bases are TGTGCCAGTAGCGTCACAGGGACTGAGGCCAACGTCCTGACTTTC. It is translated as CASSVTGTEANVLTF. The chain uses TRBV19 and TRBJ2-6, with D perhaps being TRBD1 or TRBD2 (6 bases each). V was pared by 6 bases and J by 6 bases, with 15 bases between. The CDR3 is 15 residues long. Germline V lookup: CDR1 LNHDA, CDR2 SQIVND (reference sequence).

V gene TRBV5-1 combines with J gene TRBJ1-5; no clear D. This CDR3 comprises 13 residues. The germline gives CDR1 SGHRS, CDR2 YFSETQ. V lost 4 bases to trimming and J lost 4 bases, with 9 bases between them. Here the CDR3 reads CASSTGRNQPQHF. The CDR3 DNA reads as TGCGCCAGCAGCACCGGACGAAATCAGCCCCAGCATTTT.

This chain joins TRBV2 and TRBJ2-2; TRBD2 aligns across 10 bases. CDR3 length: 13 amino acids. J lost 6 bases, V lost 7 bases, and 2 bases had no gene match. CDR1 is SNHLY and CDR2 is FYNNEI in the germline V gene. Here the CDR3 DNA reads TGTGCCAGCAATCTAGCGGGGGCCGGGGAGCTGTTTTTT. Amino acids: CASNLAGAGELFF.

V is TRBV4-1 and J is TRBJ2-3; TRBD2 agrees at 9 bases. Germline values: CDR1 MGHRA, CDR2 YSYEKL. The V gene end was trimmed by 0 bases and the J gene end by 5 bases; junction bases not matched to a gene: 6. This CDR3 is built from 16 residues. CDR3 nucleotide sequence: TGCGCCAGCAGCCAAGATCCTAGCGGGGTTAGAGATACGCAGTATTTT. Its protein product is CASSQDPSGVRDTQYF.

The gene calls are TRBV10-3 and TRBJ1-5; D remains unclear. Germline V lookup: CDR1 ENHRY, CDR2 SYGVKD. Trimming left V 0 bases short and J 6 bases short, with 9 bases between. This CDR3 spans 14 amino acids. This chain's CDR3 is CAISESAKGQPQHF. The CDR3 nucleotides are TGTGCCATCAGTGAGTCGGCAAAAGGTCAGCCCCAGCATTTT.

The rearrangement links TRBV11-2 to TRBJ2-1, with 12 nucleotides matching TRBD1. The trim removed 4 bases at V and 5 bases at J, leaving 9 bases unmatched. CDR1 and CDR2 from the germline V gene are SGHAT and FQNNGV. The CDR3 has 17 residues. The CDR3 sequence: CASSSAGQGARDNEQFF. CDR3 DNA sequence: TGTGCCAGCAGCTCCGCGGGACAGGGGGCGCGAGACAATGAGCAGTTCTTC.

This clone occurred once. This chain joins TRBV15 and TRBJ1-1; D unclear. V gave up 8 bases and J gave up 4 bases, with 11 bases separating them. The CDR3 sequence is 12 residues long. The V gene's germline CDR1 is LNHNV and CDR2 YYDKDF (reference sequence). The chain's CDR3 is CATGVVGTEAFF. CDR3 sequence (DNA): TGTGCCACCGGAGTTGTCGGCACTGAAGCTTTCTTT.

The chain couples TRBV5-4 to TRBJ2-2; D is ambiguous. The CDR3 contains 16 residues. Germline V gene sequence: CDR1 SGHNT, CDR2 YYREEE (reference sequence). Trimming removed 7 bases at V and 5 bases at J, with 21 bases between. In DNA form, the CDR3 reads TGTGCCAGCGCAAGCATTTCACGGCCTGGAACCGGGGAGCTGTTTTTT. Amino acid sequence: CASASISRPGTGELFF. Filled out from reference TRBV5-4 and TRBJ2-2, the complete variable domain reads ETGVTQSPTHLIKTRGQQVTLRCSSQSGHNTVSWYQQALGQGPQFIFQYYREEENGRGNFPPRFSGLQFPNYSSELNVNALELDDSALYLCASASISRPGTGELFFGEGSRLTVL.

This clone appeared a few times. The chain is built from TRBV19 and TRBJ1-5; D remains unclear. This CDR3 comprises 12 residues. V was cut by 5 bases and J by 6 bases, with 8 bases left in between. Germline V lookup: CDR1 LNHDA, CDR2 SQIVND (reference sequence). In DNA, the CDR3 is TGTGCCAGTAGTTTCCGGGGTCAGCCCCAGCATTTT. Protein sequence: CASSFRGQPQHF.

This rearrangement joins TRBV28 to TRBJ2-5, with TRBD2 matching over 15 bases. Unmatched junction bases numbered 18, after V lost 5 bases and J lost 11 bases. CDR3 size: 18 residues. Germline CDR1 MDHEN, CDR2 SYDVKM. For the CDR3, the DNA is TGTGCCAGCAGTACAGGGACTAGCGGGAGGATACCTAATGGGGAGCAGTACTTC. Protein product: CASSTGTSGRIPNGEQYF.

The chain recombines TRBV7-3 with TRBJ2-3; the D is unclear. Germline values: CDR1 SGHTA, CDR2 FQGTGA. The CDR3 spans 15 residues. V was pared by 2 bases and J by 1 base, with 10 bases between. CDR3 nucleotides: TGTGCCAGCAGCTTAGGGGTAGCTCGCACAGATACGCAGTATTTT. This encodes CASSLGVARTDTQYF.

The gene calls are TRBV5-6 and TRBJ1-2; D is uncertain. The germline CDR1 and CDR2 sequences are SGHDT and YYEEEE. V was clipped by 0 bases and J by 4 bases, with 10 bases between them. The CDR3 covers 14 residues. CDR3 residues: CASSLERQLYGYTF. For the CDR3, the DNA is TGTGCCAGCAGCTTGGAACGGCAACTCTATGGCTACACCTTC.

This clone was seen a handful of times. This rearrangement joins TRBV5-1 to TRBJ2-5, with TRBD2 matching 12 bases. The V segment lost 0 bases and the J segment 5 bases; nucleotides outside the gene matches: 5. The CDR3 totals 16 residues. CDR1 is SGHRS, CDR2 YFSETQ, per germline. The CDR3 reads CASSLASGGAYETQYF. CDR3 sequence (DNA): TGCGCCAGCAGCTTGGCTAGCGGGGGGGCCTATGAGACCCAGTACTTC.

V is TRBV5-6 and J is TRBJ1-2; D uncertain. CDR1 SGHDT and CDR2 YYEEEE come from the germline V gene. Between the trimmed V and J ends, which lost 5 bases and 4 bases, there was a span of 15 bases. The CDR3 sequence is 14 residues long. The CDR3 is CASSPLGNRYGYTF. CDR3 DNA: TGTGCCAGCAGTCCCCTGGGAAACCGCTATGGCTACACCTTC.

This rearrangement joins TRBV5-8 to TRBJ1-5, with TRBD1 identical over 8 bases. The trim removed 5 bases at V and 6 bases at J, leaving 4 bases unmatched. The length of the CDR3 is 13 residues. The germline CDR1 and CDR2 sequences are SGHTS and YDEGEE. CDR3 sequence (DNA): TGTGCCAGCAGACCGGACAGGGCTCAGCCCCAGCATTTT. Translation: CASRPDRAQPQHF.

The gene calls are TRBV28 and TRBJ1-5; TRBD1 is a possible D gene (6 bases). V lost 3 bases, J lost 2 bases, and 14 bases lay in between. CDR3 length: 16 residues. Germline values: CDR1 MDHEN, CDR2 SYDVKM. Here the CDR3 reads CASSFPQGGGNQPQHF. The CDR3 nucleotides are TGTGCCAGCAGTTTCCCCCAAGGGGGTGGCAATCAGCCCCAGCATTTT.